The present T cell receptor (beta chain) was sequenced within a study of read filtering for tumor transcriptome and immune sequencing. At the time of active disease, bone marrow was collected from every patient. Of note for this clonotype: Its antigen is not known.

This library used about 360 ng RNA and molecular barcoded adaptors spanning alpha/delta and beta/gamma chains. MiXCR, applied by TCRdb to the reads, yields one record per CDR3 protein. The table includes tens of thousands of distinct CDR3 sequences, approximately 14% detected once. The V gene lost 0 bases and the J gene lost 7 bases, with 16 bases spanning the gap. Germline assignment: CDR1 SGHVS and CDR2 FQNEAQ. The CDR3 is made up of 16 amino acids. Study-level results: About 80% of IR-seq clonotypes had a single read, yet these held roughly 3.8% of reads. Without single-read clonotypes, shared clonotype proportions correlated more between IR-seq and RNA-seq. IR-seq captured clonotypes deeper and more reliably than RNA-seq.

V and J are TRBV7-8 and TRBJ2-1; maybe TRBD2 (6 bases). This clonotype was obtained from a donor at least 40 years old with multiple myeloma. Material for sequencing was a population of CD138-negative cells sorted from bone marrow. Written as DNA, the CDR3 is TGTGCCAGCAGCTTAGCCACGGGACTCCTAAATAATGAGCAGTTCTTC. It yields the protein CASSLATGLLNNEQFF. The full variable domain, with the rest looked up from reference TRBV7-8 and TRBJ2-1, is GAGVSQSPRYKVAKRGQDVALRCDPISGHVSLFWYQQALGQGPEFLTYFQNEAQLDKSGLPSDRFFAERPEGSVSTLKIQRTQQEDSAVYLCASSLATGLLNNEQFFGPGTRLTVL.